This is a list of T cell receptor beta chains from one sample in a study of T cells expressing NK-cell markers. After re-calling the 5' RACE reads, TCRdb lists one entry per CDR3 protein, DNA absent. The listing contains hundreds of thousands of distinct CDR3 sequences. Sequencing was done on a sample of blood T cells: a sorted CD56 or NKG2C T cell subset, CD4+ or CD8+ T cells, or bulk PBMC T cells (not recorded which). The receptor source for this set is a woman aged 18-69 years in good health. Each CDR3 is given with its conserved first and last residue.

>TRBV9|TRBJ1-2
CASSSGTGWESSYGYTF
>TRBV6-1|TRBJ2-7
CASRSQQLNYEQYF
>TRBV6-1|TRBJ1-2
CASFGPVDYGYTF
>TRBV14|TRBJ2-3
CASSQGTSGVPTQYF
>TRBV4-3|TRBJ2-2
CASSQEGYQNTGELFF
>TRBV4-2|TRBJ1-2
CASRTGTGGGYTF
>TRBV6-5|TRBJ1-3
CASSYHSRVATRSGNTIYF
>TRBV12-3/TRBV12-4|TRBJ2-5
CASSLGQWAQYF
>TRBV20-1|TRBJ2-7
CSALTTKTYEQYF
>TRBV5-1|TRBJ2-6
CASSPFVTSGANVLTF
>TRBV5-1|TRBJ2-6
CASSFGALSQSGANVLTF
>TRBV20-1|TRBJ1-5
CSANYDPAQPQHF
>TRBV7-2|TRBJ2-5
CASSFIIRETQYF
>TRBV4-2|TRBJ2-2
CASSQVGNTGELFF
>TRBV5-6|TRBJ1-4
CASSLSGDLGEKLFF
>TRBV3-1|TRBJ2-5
CASSLRGGGARETQYF
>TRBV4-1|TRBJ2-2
CASRLILAGVHTGELFF
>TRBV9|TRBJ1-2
CASSAGDRIYGYTF
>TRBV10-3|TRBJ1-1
CAISQGGAEAFF
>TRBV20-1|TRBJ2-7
CSATGQGRSTYEQYF
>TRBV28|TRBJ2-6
CASSYTLVGSGANVLTF
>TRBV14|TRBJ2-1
CASSPTGLRNNEQFF
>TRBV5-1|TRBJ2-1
CASSLVRVAGGGNEQFF
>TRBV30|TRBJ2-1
CAWSPGTSGANEQFF
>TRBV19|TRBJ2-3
CASSGLAPPDTQYF
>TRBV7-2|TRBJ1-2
CASSFSAGRGYGYTF
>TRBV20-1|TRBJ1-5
CSASRPSYSNQPQHF
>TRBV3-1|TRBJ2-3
CASTHGGTPTDTQYF
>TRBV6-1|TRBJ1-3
CASTPGVPSGNTIYF
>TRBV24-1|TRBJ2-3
CATSQPPLAQKYF
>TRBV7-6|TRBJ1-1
CASSQRQTNTEAFF
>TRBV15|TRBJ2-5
CATSRGRRQETQYF
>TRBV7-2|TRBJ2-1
CASTPGLAFNEQFF
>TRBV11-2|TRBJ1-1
CASSQDQRAAFF
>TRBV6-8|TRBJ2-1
CASSFHTSWFGNEQFF
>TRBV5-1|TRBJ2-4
CASSPWRAGDIQYF
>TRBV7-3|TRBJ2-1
CASSLQGSSYNEQYF